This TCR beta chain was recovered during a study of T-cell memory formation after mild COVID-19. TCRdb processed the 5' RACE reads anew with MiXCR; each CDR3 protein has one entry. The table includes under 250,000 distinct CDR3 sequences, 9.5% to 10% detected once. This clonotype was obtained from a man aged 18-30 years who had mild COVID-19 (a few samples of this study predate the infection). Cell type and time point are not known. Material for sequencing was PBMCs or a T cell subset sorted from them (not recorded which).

The CDR3, as DNA: TGCAGTGCTCCCCCCGGGGGGGGCGGCACAGATACGCAGTATTTT. Translation gives CSAPPGGGGTDTQYF. This chain links TRBV20-1 with TRBJ2-3; 8 positions match TRBD2. V dropped 5 bases and J dropped 1; count of bases not matched to a gene: 8. The CDR3 loop spans 15 amino acids. CDR1 is DFQATT and CDR2 is SNEGSKA in the germline V gene (reference sequence).